The sequence of this TCR beta chain was determined in a study of blood T cell repertoires in COVID-19. Study summary: Sites in the United States, Italy and Spain provided acute and convalescent COVID-19 samples. Sample material is recorded as cDNA or gDNA derived from T cells, B-cell-depleted T cells, or PBMCs.

V gave up 6 bases and J gave up 0 bases, with 6 bases separating them. Germline V CDR1 and CDR2: MNHEY, SMNVEV (reference sequence). CDR3 length equals 14 residues. Source study methods: From reference gene primer amplification, estimates of nucleated cell counts were derived. Profiling relied on immunoSEQ multiplex PCR, and the TCRdb table lists in-frame clones only, not all of them. From that table come the V and J calls and clone size; the DNA was used to work out D and trimming. The sample includes tens of thousands of clones, more than 80% of them seen just once. The clonotype was recovered from a man aged 50-60 years with active or convalescent COVID-19. The chain employs TRBV27 and TRBJ1-6, with D unclear. The sequenced sample consisted of peripheral blood. The CDR3 nucleotides read TGTGCCAGCAGCGAACACTCCTATAATTCACCCCTCCACTTT. This codes for CASSEHSYNSPLHF.